Listed here is a single T cell receptor (beta chain). The sample is drawn from a study of blood T cell repertoires in COVID-19. This CDR3 contains 15 residues. Trimming left V 2 bases short and J 0 bases short, with 10 bases between. Germline-derived CDR1 and CDR2 are MNHEY and SVGAGI. The assay was immunoSEQ multiplex PCR, and TCRdb's table has in-frame clones only and misses some. The data contain hundreds of thousands of clones, around nine tenths of them seen just once; the ten biggest clones take up under 2.5%. The sequence was collected from a woman between 18 and 29 years old with acute COVID-19. Sequenced input: PBMCs or T cells enriched from blood (not recorded which). The V and J genes are TRBV6-5 and TRBJ1-2; D unresolved. In DNA form, the CDR3 reads TGTGCCAGCAGTTACGGGCAGTACTCTAACTATGGCTACACCTTC. Its translation: CASSYGQYSNYGYTF.